The 27 T cell receptor beta chains below were found in one sample sequenced in a study of vaccination effects on CD4 cells after COVID-19. The method was immunoSEQ multiplex PCR; TCRdb's version includes in-frame clones alone and lacks a portion of them. Among some 30,000 clones listed, roughly 63% were seen once. The antigens for these receptors are not known. Under the ViraFEST assay, PBMC were stimulated with viral peptide pools so that antigen-specific CD4+ T cells expanded. Sequencing was performed afterwards. Researchers isolated CD4+ T cells once roughly ten days of culture had elapsed. Vaccination of participants consisted of two doses of either the BNT162b2 or mRNA-1273 vaccine. The source was CD4+ T cells from PBMCs cultured with SARS-CoV-2 spike peptides, collected after COVID-19 vaccination. These receptors originate from a human donor who received a COVID-19 vaccine.

The rearrangement links TRBV5-1 to TRBJ2-3, with D unresolved. The CDR3 totals 15 residues. Germline loops: CDR1 SGHRS, CDR2 YFSETQ. Between the trimmed V and J ends, which lost 0 bases and 1 base, there was a span of 9 bases. CDR3 DNA: TGCGCCAGCAGCTTGGAGGCCCCCGGCACAGATACGCAGTATTTT. This translates into CASSLEAPGTDTQYF.

Points on this clone: The junction departs from the called germline gene at one end, perhaps through a read error. The sample holds other DNA sequences that translate to the same CDR3. As DNA, the CDR3 is TGCGCCAGCAGCTTGGGGGTCGGGGGGTCCTATGAGCAGTACTTC. It yields the protein CASSLGVGGSYEQYF. This chain joins TRBV5-1 and TRBJ2-7; 7 bases match TRBD2. Per the germline V gene, CDR1 is SGHRS and CDR2 is YFSETQ. The CDR3 extends over 15 amino acids.

The chain uses TRBV5-1 and TRBJ2-5, with TRBD2 identical over 7 bases. CDR3 length: 15 residues. Germline values: CDR1 SGHRS, CDR2 YFSETQ. V shed 4 bases and J 5 bases; nucleotides not matched to a gene: 11. The CDR3 is CASSDTSAVRETQYF. The CDR3 bases are TGCGCCAGCAGCGACACTAGCGCCGTCCGGGAGACCCAGTACTTC.

The J gene is TRBJ2-2, the V gene TRBV7-2, with 13 bases that match TRBD2. This CDR3 spans 16 amino acids. V lost 4 bases, J lost 3 bases, and 2 bases stayed unmatched. CDR1 SGHTA and CDR2 FQGNSA come from the germline V gene. CDR3 in DNA: TGTGCCAGCAGCTGGACTAGCGGGAGAGACACCGGGGAGCTGTTTTTT. This encodes CASSWTSGRDTGELFF.

This chain uses TRBV5-1 with TRBJ2-3; D is perhaps TRBD1 (5 bases). This CDR3 is built from 14 residues. Germline V lookup: CDR1 SGHRS, CDR2 YFSETQ. V shed 6 bases and J shed 2 bases, with 13 bases lying between them. CDR3 sequence (DNA): TGCGCCAGCAATTGGCAGGGTTACACAGATACGCAGTATTTT. It specifies CASNWQGYTDTQYF.

This clone was seen only a few times. This chain's CDR3 is CASSVVWAGTEAFF. DNA for the CDR3: TGTGCCAGCAGCGTAGTATGGGCGGGCACTGAAGCTTTCTTT. The chain uses TRBV9 and TRBJ1-1, with no clear D. V dropped 0 bases and J dropped 4 bases, with 10 bases sitting between them. This CDR3 has 14 amino acids. Germline values: CDR1 SGDLS, CDR2 YYNGEE.

By frequency in the sample, this clone is medium-sized. CDR3 residues: CASSPLGTGNYEQYF. CDR3 coding DNA: TGTGCCAGCAGCCCCTTGGGGACAGGGAACTACGAGCAGTACTTC. The V gene is TRBV9, the J gene TRBJ2-7, with 9 bases identical to TRBD1. After removal of 4 bases from V and 3 bases from J, the junction contained 8 bases not matched to a gene. Germline V gene data show CDR1 as SGDLS and CDR2 as YYNGEE. This CDR3 contains 15 residues.

The genes are TRBV6-5 and TRBJ1-5; 7 bases agree with TRBD1. V lost 5 bases, J lost 2 bases, and 6 bases stayed unmatched. The germline CDR1 and CDR2 sequences are MNHEY and SVGAGI. The CDR3 runs to 15 residues. The CDR3 nucleotides read TGTGCCAGCAGTACACGGACAGGTGGCAATCAGCCCCAGCATTTT. Its protein product is CASSTRTGGNQPQHF.

The J gene is TRBJ2-2, the V gene TRBV2; 13 bases align to TRBD2. CDR1 and CDR2 from the germline V gene are SNHLY and FYNNEI. Losses at the gene ends were 9 bases for V and 7 bases for J; bases not matched to a gene: 8. The CDR3 totals 15 residues. The CDR3 spells CASGTSGVVGGELFF. The CDR3 DNA reads as TGTGCCAGTGGGACTAGCGGGGTCGTCGGCGGGGAGCTGTTTTTT.

V gene TRBV7-2 combines with J gene TRBJ1-1; a possible D gene is TRBD1 (6 bases). Germline lookup yields CDR1 SGHTA and CDR2 FQGNSA. This CDR3 spans 14 amino acids. V lost 2 bases, J lost 5 bases, and 12 bases lay in between. CDR3 amino acids: CASSLSGGLTEAFF. As DNA, the CDR3 is TGTGCCAGCAGCTTATCGGGGGGCCTGACTGAAGCTTTCTTT. Full variable domain (outside the CDR3, taken from reference TRBV7-2 and TRBJ1-1): GAGVSQSPSNKVTEKGKDVELRCDPISGHTALYWYRQSLGQGLEFLIYFQGNSAPDKSGLPSDRFSAERTGGSVSTLTIQRTQQEDSAVYLCASSLSGGLTEAFFGQGTRLTVV.

The rearrangement uses TRBV7-6 and TRBJ2-2, with 9 bases matching TRBD2. The CDR3 totals 16 residues. Germline-derived CDR1 and CDR2 are SGHVS and FNYEAQ. With V trimmed by 1 base and J by 6 bases, 6 bases remained unmatched. The CDR3 spells CASSLVVAGAAGELFF. The CDR3 DNA sequence: TGTGCCAGCAGCTTAGTCGTAGCGGGGGCCGCCGGGGAGCTGTTTTTT. Variable domain in full (rest from reference TRBV7-6 and TRBJ2-2): GAGVSQSPRYKVTKRGQDVALRCDPISGHVSLYWYRQALGQGPEFLTYFNYEAQQDKSGLPNDRFSAERPEGSISTLTIQRTEQRDSAMYRCASSLVVAGAAGELFFGEGSRLTVL.

This clone was seen a handful of times. The chain carries TRBV5-4 and TRBJ2-7; 8 bases align to TRBD1. CDR1 is SGHNT and CDR2 is YYREEE in the germline V gene (reference sequence). Trimming removed 0 bases from V and 3 bases from J; junction bases left unmatched: 2. CDR3 length equals 14 residues. CDR3 protein: CASSLGQGSYEQYF. DNA of the CDR3: TGTGCCAGCAGCTTGGGACAGGGGAGCTACGAGCAGTACTTC.

This chain joins TRBV9 and TRBJ2-5; 10 positions agree with TRBD2. J lost 5 bases, V lost 2 bases, and 0 bases had no gene match. CDR1 is SGDLS, CDR2 YYNGEE, per germline. CDR3 length: 13 residues. DNA for the CDR3: TGTGCCAGCAGCGTTAGCGGGGGGGAGACCCAGTACTTC. Amino acids: CASSVSGGETQYF.

The V gene is TRBV6-5, the J gene TRBJ1-1; D uncertain. Germline values: CDR1 MNHEY, CDR2 SVGAGI. Trimming stripped 2 bases from V and 6 bases from J, with 19 bases between. This CDR3 is 16 amino acids long. The CDR3 DNA reads as TGTGCCAGCAGTTACGACACCCCGGGGTTACTTGCTGAAGCTTTCTTT. It codes for CASSYDTPGLLAEAFF.

The V gene is TRBV4-1, the J gene TRBJ1-1, with a weak D call TRBD1 (6 bases). The ends were cut back, 4 bases at V and 1 base at J, with 19 bases in the middle. This CDR3 is built from 17 residues. Germline V gene sequence: CDR1 MGHRA, CDR2 YSYEKL. CDR3 in DNA: TGCGCCAGCAGCCCCGGGGTCCACAGGGACAAGAACACTGAAGCTTTCTTT. The encoded protein is CASSPGVHRDKNTEAFF.

This clone qualifies as medium-sized (0.01 to 0.1%). J is TRBJ1-1 and V is TRBV18; D uncertain. This CDR3 is 13 amino acids long. The germline V and J ends were trimmed by 4 bases and 3 bases, with 9 bases remaining between them. Germline CDR1 reads KGHSH; CDR2 reads LQKENI. The CDR3 DNA follows: TGTGCCAGCTCACGAAGATCAGACACTGAAGCTTTCTTT. It encodes CASSRRSDTEAFF.

The chain joins TRBV21-1 to TRBJ2-1. TRBV21-1 is termed a pseudogene. The CDR3 contains 16 residues. CDR3 in DNA: TGTGCCAGCGCCACTCCGGGGCGTGGAGCCTACAATGAGCAGTTCTTC. Amino acid sequence: CASATPGRGAYNEQFF.

The V call is TRBV6-5, the J call TRBJ2-3, with TRBD1 matching over 7 bases. The CDR3 has 13 amino acids. The germline CDR1 and CDR2 sequences are MNHEY and SVGAGI. V trimming: 6 bases; J trimming: 9 bases; junction bases outside the gene matches: 9. CDR3 loop: CASSTDRVGTQYF. CDR3 DNA sequence: TGTGCCAGCAGCACCGACAGGGTCGGGACGCAGTATTTT.

The sample holds many counts of this clone. The rearrangement joins TRBV27 to TRBJ2-7; D gene unclear. Trimming pared 3 bases from V and 2 bases from J, leaving 8 bases between. Germline values: CDR1 MNHEY, CDR2 SMNVEV (reference sequence). This CDR3 spans 13 amino acids. This CDR3 is CASSLSQPYEQYF. The CDR3 DNA reads TGTGCCAGCAGTTTGTCACAGCCCTACGAGCAGTACTTC.

The J gene is TRBJ2-1, the V gene TRBV10-3; 9 nucleotides line up with TRBD2. J was trimmed by 6 bases and V by 3 bases; bases with no gene match: 12. This CDR3 contains 17 residues. CDR1 and CDR2 (germline): ENHRY, SYGVKD. CDR3 nucleotides: TGTGCCATCAGTGACATTCTCCAGCGGGAGGACTCCAATGAGCAGTTCTTC. Its protein product is CAISDILQREDSNEQFF.

This chain uses TRBV21-1 with TRBJ1-2; the table names TRBD1, a call not compared with the DNA. TRBV21-1 is listed as a pseudogene. The CDR3 contains 16 residues. CDR3 DNA sequence: TGTGCCAGCAGCAACCGGGACAGGGAGGATCGGGTTGGCTACACCTTC. Residues: CASSNRDREDRVGYTF.

The chain couples TRBV6-5 to TRBJ1-1; D unclear. The CDR3 sequence is 14 residues long. V dropped 5 bases and J dropped 1 base, with 11 bases sitting between them. The germline gives CDR1 MNHEY, CDR2 SVGAGI. The CDR3 bases are TGTGCCAGCAGTAGAGGCACAAGGAACACTGAAGCTTTCTTT. Residues: CASSRGTRNTEAFF.

The chain joins TRBV27 to TRBJ2-7; D unclear. Germline V CDR1 and CDR2: MNHEY, SMNVEV (reference sequence). The CDR3 extends over 13 amino acids. CDR3 DNA: TGTGCTACCTCACGCCAGGCAAACTACGAGCAGTACTTC. It is translated as CATSRQANYEQYF.

The V and J genes are TRBV19 and TRBJ2-1; 10 bases align to TRBD1. The CDR3 totals 14 residues. Germline trimming cut 7 bases from V and 3 bases from J; bases unmatched to any gene: 3. Germline CDR1 LNHDA, CDR2 SQIVND (reference sequence). The CDR3 reads CASTGQGDYNEQFF. CDR3 bases: TGTGCCAGTACCGGACAGGGGGACTACAATGAGCAGTTCTTC.

The chain joins TRBV19 to TRBJ2-7, with D hard to call. The ends were cut back, 6 bases at V and 0 bases at J, with 15 bases in the middle. The germline V gene encodes CDR1 LNHDA and CDR2 SQIVND (reference sequence). The CDR3 runs to 15 residues. CDR3 amino acids: CASSLGVSSSYEQYF. Here the CDR3 DNA reads TGTGCCAGTAGCCTAGGAGTGAGCAGCTCCTACGAGCAGTACTTC. The full variable domain, with the rest looked up from reference TRBV19 and TRBJ2-7, is DGGITQSPKYLFRKEGQNVTLSCEQNLNHDAMYWYRQDPGQGLRLIYYSQIVNDFQKGDIAEGYSVSREKKESFPLTVTSAQKNPTAFYLCASSLGVSSSYEQYFGPGTRLTVT.

The chain has TRBV6-5 and TRBJ2-1, with TRBD2 matching over 11 bases. After removal of 8 bases from V and 9 bases from J, the junction contained 6 bases not matched to a gene. CDR3 length: 13 amino acids. Germline V gene sequence: CDR1 MNHEY, CDR2 SVGAGI. The CDR3 region has the DNA TGTGCCAGCCAGATAGCGGGAGGGATTGAGCAGTTCTTC. Its protein product is CASQIAGGIEQFF.

The gene calls are TRBV5-1 and TRBJ1-3, with D unresolved. The CDR3 is 16 residues long. CDR1 and CDR2 from the germline V gene are SGHRS and YFSETQ. With 3 bases removed from V and 0 bases from J, the gap between germline ends came to 13 bases. The CDR3 spells CASSSETYSSGNTIYF. For the CDR3, the DNA is TGCGCCAGCAGCTCCGAGACTTATAGCTCTGGAAACACCATATATTTT.